This is a list of T cell receptor beta chains from one sample in a study of follicular helper T cells after annual influenza vaccination. This table comes from immunoSEQ multiplex PCR, and its TCRdb copy is limited to in-frame clones, with some not included. This table holds 9,400 or so clones, about 84% found once. The sample was CXCR5+ CD38- circulating T follicular helper cells from blood, taken on the day of influenza vaccination. The receptors stem from an adult who received the influenza vaccine. Each CDR3 is given with its conserved first and last residue. Each record gives: CDR3 protein, CDR3 DNA, clone size, V gene, J gene, D gene. D genes are given only for firm matches. Clone size is shown for a subset of rows, as once, few, many or a class of expanded clone.

CASMVGKETQYF	TGTGCCAGCATGGTTGGGAAAGAGACCCAGTACTTC	NA	TRBV2	TRBJ2-5	NA
CASSLGSILAAEQFF	TGTGCCAGCAGCTTAGGTAGTATCCTAGCAGCCGAGCAGTTCTTC	NA	TRBV7-2	TRBJ2-1	NA
CTSSAVGLCERTYGYTF	TGCACCAGCAGTGCTGTAGGTTTGTGCGAAAGGACCTATGGCTACACCTTC	NA	TRBV1	TRBJ1-2	NA
CAWSVLGAMYF	TGTGCCTGGAGTGTACTGGGGGCTATGTACTTC	NA	TRBV30	TRBJ2-5	NA
CASSPREWGYEQYF	TGTGCCAGCTCACCTCGAGAATGGGGGTACGAGCAGTACTTC	NA	TRBV18	TRBJ2-7	NA
CASRGTGGSGYTF	TGCGCCAGCAGAGGGACAGGGGGCAGTGGCTACACCTTC	NA	TRBV5-1	TRBJ1-2	TRBD1
CASSESGGVTYEQYF	TGTGCCAGCAGTGAATCGGGGGGAGTGACCTACGAGCAGTACTTC	few	TRBV2	TRBJ2-7	TRBD2
CASSLGQATNTGELFF	TGCGCCAGCAGCTTGGGACAGGCTACGAACACCGGGGAGCTGTTTTTT	NA	TRBV5-1	TRBJ2-2	NA
CAWSAGTAAFYEQYF	TGTGCCTGGAGTGCCGGGACTGCCGCCTTCTACGAGCAGTACTTC	NA	TRBV30	TRBJ2-7	NA
CASGDNNEQFF	TGTGCCAGCGGGGATAACAATGAGCAGTTCTTC	NA	TRBV28	TRBJ2-1	NA
CASSGDRDRKAFF	TGTGCCAGCAGTGGGGACAGGGACCGGAAAGCTTTCTTT	NA	TRBV2	TRBJ1-1	TRBD1
CASSSRQGNSNYGYTF	TGCGCCAGCAGCTCGCGACAGGGTAACAGCAACTATGGCTACACCTTC	once	TRBV5-1	TRBJ1-2	TRBD1
CASREGKGAKTQYF	TGTGCCAGCCGGGAGGGGAAGGGGGCGAAGACCCAGTACTTC	NA	TRBV2	TRBJ2-5	NA
CASTRGPRYEQYF	TGTGCCAGCACCAGGGGACCACGCTACGAGCAGTACTTC	NA	TRBV28	TRBJ2-7	NA
CASRGKGGNQPQHF	TGTGCCAGCCGGGGGAAAGGTGGCAATCAGCCCCAGCATTTT	NA	TRBV6-1	TRBJ1-5	NA
CASSPQGVPQETQYF	TGCGCCAGCTCCCCGCAAGGGGTACCCCAAGAGACCCAGTACTTC	NA	TRBV5-1	TRBJ2-5	NA
CASSRDSLAKNIQYF	TGTGCCAGCAGCCGGGACAGCCTAGCCAAAAACATTCAGTACTTC	NA	TRBV6-1	TRBJ2-4	TRBD1
CASRKTASRDRGTGELFF	TGTGCCAGCAGAAAAACCGCGTCCCGGGACAGGGGCACCGGGGAGCTGTTTTTT	NA	TRBV7-9	TRBJ2-2	TRBD1
CASSLSSAANQPQHF	TGTGCCAGCAGCTTAAGTAGCGCCGCGAATCAGCCCCAGCATTTT	NA	TRBV7-9	TRBJ1-5	NA
CASSLGQAAYYEQYF	TGTGCCAGCAGCTTAGGTCAGGCCGCATATTACGAGCAGTACTTC	NA	TRBV7-2	TRBJ2-7	NA
CASSPDHGNQPQHF	TGTGCCAGCTCACCAGATCACGGAAATCAGCCCCAGCATTTT	NA	TRBV18	TRBJ1-5	NA
CASSQGRGRPAAFF	TGTGCCAGCAGCCAAGGCCGCGGACGGCCTGCAGCTTTCTTT	NA	TRBV7-2	TRBJ1-1	NA
CASSSGWGNTEAFF	TGCGCCAGCAGCTCCGGCTGGGGGAACACTGAAGCTTTCTTT	NA	TRBV5-1	TRBJ1-1	NA
CASSLGQGAHGYTF	TGTGCCAGCAGCTTGGGACAGGGGGCCCATGGCTACACCTTC	NA	TRBV11-1	TRBJ1-2	TRBD1
CASSSLIAQETQYF	TGTGCCAGCAGCTCGCTAATAGCCCAAGAGACCCAGTACTTC	NA	TRBV7-9	TRBJ2-5	NA
CATSRMADGAYGYTF	TGTGCCACCAGCAGAATGGCGGACGGAGCTTATGGCTACACCTTC	NA	TRBV15	TRBJ1-2	NA
CASSYRGQETQYF	TGCGCCAGCAGCTACAGGGGGCAGGAGACCCAGTACTTC	NA	TRBV5-1	TRBJ2-5	TRBD1
CASKAGGDGGELFF	TGCGCCAGCAAAGCGGGGGGGGATGGCGGGGAGCTGTTTTTT	NA	TRBV10-1	TRBJ2-2	TRBD2
CASSPGGGRTDTQYF	TGTGCCAGCAGCCCAGGGGGGGGTAGGACAGATACGCAGTATTTT	NA	TRBV6-1	TRBJ2-3	NA
CAIRASTQDYGYTF	TGTGCCATCAGAGCTTCCACCCAGGACTATGGCTACACCTTC	NA	TRBV10-3	TRBJ1-2	NA
CASAGLAGGGQYF	TGTGCCAGCGCCGGACTAGCGGGAGGTGGGCAGTACTTC	few	TRBV19	TRBJ2-7	TRBD2
CASSSRTARTDTQYF	TGTGCCAGCAGTTCACGGACAGCCCGCACAGATACGCAGTATTTT	NA	TRBV28	TRBJ2-3	NA
CASSLSRGTEAFF	TGTGCCAGCAGCTTAAGTCGGGGCACTGAAGCTTTCTTT	NA	TRBV11-1	TRBJ1-1	NA
CASSSVQGSYYGYTF	TGTGCCAGTAGTAGTGTTCAGGGGTCCTACTATGGCTACACCTTC	NA	TRBV19	TRBJ1-2	NA
CASSESGGQRYEQYF	TGCGCCAGCAGTGAGTCCGGTGGACAGCGCTACGAGCAGTACTTC	NA	TRBV10-2	TRBJ2-7	NA
CSVDEGADGYTF	TGCAGCGTTGACGAGGGGGCGGATGGCTACACCTTC	NA	TRBV29-1	TRBJ1-2	TRBD1
CASSTGTSGRAAYEQYF	TGTGCCAGCAGCACGGGGACTAGCGGGAGGGCCGCCTACGAGCAGTACTTC	few	TRBV11-2	TRBJ2-7	TRBD2